This record concerns one T cell receptor beta chain sequence. Its antigen is not identified. The data originate from a study of post-analysis software for immune sequencing data. Whole-study context: Disease trajectories encompassed relapsing-remitting, secondary progressive and progressive-relapsing multiple sclerosis. Findings and caveats of the study: Same-batch samples co-clustered strongly by F measure. Patients had higher frequencies than controls of roughly five TRBV segments, including TRBV5-6, TRBV5-1 and TRBV20-1. Relative to controls, patients with multiple sclerosis showed significantly lower normalized Chao1 diversity.

The CDR3 length is 14 residues. Looked up from germline, CDR1 is MNHNS and CDR2 is SASEGT. The V gene lost 6 bases and the J gene lost 5 bases, with 17 bases spanning the gap. TCR beta cDNA libraries included unique molecular identifiers. Input of about 0.9 to 10 million T cells yielded 550,000 or so cDNA molecules. TCRdb itself ran the PCR reads through MiXCR, one entry per CDR3 protein. The table includes 750,000 to 950,000 distinct CDR3 sequences, roughly 50% detected once. V is TRBV6-1 and J is TRBJ2-7; no clear D gene. The TCR comes from a girl aged 10-17 years with multiple sclerosis. Material for sequencing was blood. CDR3 in DNA: TGTGCCAGCAGAGTCTTTGTCCCACCTAACGAGCAGTACTTC. Translation: CASRVFVPPNEQYF.